These 12 T cell receptor beta chains originate from one sample sequenced in a study of PD-L1 blockade in urothelial cancer. Generated by immunoSEQ multiplex PCR, the TCRdb table keeps only in-frame clones and is missing some. The data show about 84,000 clones, more than 75% seen once. This sample comprised PBMCs, obtained around atezolizumab (anti-PD-L1) treatment. These receptors all stem from a man between 65 and 79 years old with urothelial cancer.

This clone appeared a few times. The chain joins TRBV2 to TRBJ2-2, with D uncertain. Trimming shortened V by 3 bases and J by 5 bases, and 10 bases separated the two germline ends. This CDR3 is built from 14 residues. CDR1 and CDR2 from the germline V gene are SNHLY and FYNNEI. The CDR3: CASSEVLFTGELFF. CDR3 bases: TGTGCCAGCAGTGAGGTTCTATTTACCGGGGAGCTGTTTTTT.

The chain couples TRBV4-1 to TRBJ2-1; 9 positions match TRBD1. The length of the CDR3 is 15 residues. Unmatched junction bases numbered 10, after V lost 3 bases and J lost 10 bases. Germline loops: CDR1 MGHRA, CDR2 YSYEKL. The CDR3 DNA follows: TGCGCCAGCAGCCACGAGGGGAGGGGGACAGGGGAGCAGTTCTTC. It translates to CASSHEGRGTGEQFF.

The V gene is TRBV5-1, the J gene TRBJ2-7; TRBD1 matches 7 bases. V shed 3 bases and J 2 bases; nucleotides not matched to a gene: 8. The CDR3 has 15 amino acids. CDR1 and CDR2 from the germline V gene are SGHRS and YFSETQ. As DNA, the CDR3 is TGCGCCAGCAGCTCGGGACAGACGTCCCCCTACGAGCAGTACTTC. As protein: CASSSGQTSPYEQYF. The full variable domain, in which reference TRBV5-1 and TRBJ2-7 provide the parts outside the CDR3, is KAGVTQTPRYLIKTRGQQVTLSCSPISGHRSVSWYQQTPGQGLQFLFEYFSETQRNKGNFPGRFSGRQFSNSRSEMNVSTLELGDSALYLCASSSGQTSPYEQYFGPGTRLTVT.

The chain has TRBV15 and TRBJ1-1; D is ambiguous. V lost 1 base, J lost 0 bases, and 9 bases lay in between. The CDR3 consists of 15 residues. CDR1 and CDR2 from the germline V gene are LNHNV and YYDKDF (reference sequence). In DNA form, the CDR3 reads TGTGCCACCAGCAGAGTAGAGGCCATGAACACTGAAGCTTTCTTT. Its protein is CATSRVEAMNTEAFF.

V usage is TRBV7-9 and J usage is TRBJ2-5; 7 nucleotides line up with TRBD2. V was clipped by 5 bases and J by 3 bases; unmatched bases: 6. This CDR3 contains 14 residues. From germline, CDR1 is SEHNR and CDR2 FQNEAQ (reference sequence). The DNA of the CDR3 is TGTGCCAGCAGCCCCTGGGGGGGGGAAGAGACCCAGTACTTC. As protein: CASSPWGGEETQYF.

This sequence joins TRBV5-4 and TRBJ2-1; D unresolved. This CDR3 spans 12 amino acids. The V end lost 3 bases, the J end lost 10 bases, and 11 bases lay between the germline ends. Germline lookup yields CDR1 SGHNT and CDR2 YYREEE (reference sequence). CDR3 nucleotides: TGTGCCAGCAGCTCACCCAACGAGGAGCAGTTCTTC. Its protein product is CASSSPNEEQFF.

This clone appeared a single time. The chain combines TRBV6-1 with TRBJ2-7, with a tentative D call TRBD1 (5 bases). Trimming took 3 bases from V and 7 from J, leaving 13 bases between them. Germline CDR1 and CDR2: MNHNS and SASEGT. This CDR3 region has 13 residues. The CDR3 bases are TGTGCCAGCAGTGAGAGCGCCAGGGTTGAGCAGTACTTC. Protein product: CASSESARVEQYF.

This rearrangement joins TRBV18 to TRBJ1-1; a weak D match, TRBD1 (6 bases). The germline V gene has CDR1 KGHSH and CDR2 LQKENI. Deletions cut 2 bases from V and 9 bases from J, with 19 bases between. The length of the CDR3 is 15 residues. The CDR3: CASSPGVDQGSQAFF. For the CDR3, the DNA is TGTGCCAGCTCACCAGGCGTCGACCAGGGGTCGCAAGCTTTCTTT.

This clone has just one count. This chain links TRBV5-4 with TRBJ2-2; 7 positions agree with TRBD2. The V and J ends lost 0 bases and 7 bases, in that order; junction bases with no gene match: 9. Germline V gene data show CDR1 as SGHNT and CDR2 as YYREEE (reference sequence). The CDR3 totals 16 residues. The CDR3 DNA is TGTGCCAGCAGCTTGGCATCAGCCGGGAGGTTCGGGGAGCTGTTTTTT. Protein: CASSLASAGRFGELFF.

This clone came up once. This rearrangement joins TRBV18 to TRBJ1-1; 8 nucleotides match TRBD1. CDR3 size: 14 residues. Per germline, CDR1 KGHSH and CDR2 LQKENI. After removal of 3 bases from V and 0 bases from J, the junction contained 0 bases not matched to a gene. The CDR3 region has the DNA TGTGCCAGCTCACCGACAGGGGTGAACACTGAAGCTTTCTTT. Translating it yields CASSPTGVNTEAFF. The full variable domain, rest sourced from reference TRBV18 and TRBJ1-1, is NAGVMQNPRHLVRRRGQEARLRCSPMKGHSHVYWYRQLPEEGLKFMVYLQKENIIDESGMPKERFSAEFPKEGPSILRIQQVVRGDSAAYFCASSPTGVNTEAFFGQGTRLTVV.

The chain couples TRBV5-1 to TRBJ2-2, with D perhaps matching TRBD1 (5 bases). Germline V CDR1 and CDR2: SGHRS, YFSETQ. V lost 2 bases to trimming and J lost 5 bases, with 7 bases between them. CDR3 length: 13 amino acids. The CDR3: CASSFDSTGELFF. The CDR3 DNA reads as TGCGCCAGCAGCTTTGACAGTACCGGGGAGCTGTTTTTT.

The V gene is TRBV30, the J gene TRBJ1-4; perhaps TRBD1 as D (6 bases). Trimming removed 3 bases from V and 8 bases from J, with 13 bases in between. Germline V lookup: CDR1 GTSNPN, CDR2 SVGIG (reference sequence). CDR3 length equals 13 residues. The CDR3: CAWSLQGGEKLFF. The CDR3 DNA is TGTGCCTGGAGCCTACAGGGAGGGGAAAAACTGTTTTTT.